A single sample gave rise to the 14 T cell receptor beta chains below, sequenced in a study of tumor and adjacent non-tumor tissue in lung cancer. No cell sorting was done before RNA was extracted from the tissue. The normal lung tissue was taken more than 3 cm from the tumor edge. A modified ARM-PCR protocol with three rounds of nested PCR amplified TCRbeta. TCRdb reprocessed the multiplex PCR reads with MiXCR, giving one entry per CDR3 protein. Of 90,000 to 100,000 distinct CDR3 sequences listed, roughly 80% were seen once; the top ten hold more than 30%. Sequencing input: distant non-tumor lung tissue. The receptors come from a man in his sixties with small cell lung cancer.

Concerning this clonotype itself: Sequence at one end of the junction differs from germline and may be a read error. This chain uses TRBV12-3 or TRBV12-4 with TRBJ2-1, with a weak D call TRBD2 (5 bases). The CDR3 extends over 15 amino acids. The CDR3 DNA follows: TGTGCCAGCAGTTTTAGCGAAATCTCCCACAATGAGCGGTTCTTC. Translation gives CASSFSEISHNERFF.

On this clonotype: This is likely a read error, given that the CDR3 carries no conserved phenylalanine or tryptophan at its end. The chain couples TRBV4-2 to TRBJ1-1, with a possible D match to TRBD1 (5 bases). V lost 3 bases and J lost 6, with 11 bases in between. The length of the CDR3 is 13 residues. CDR1 LGHNA and CDR2 YNFKEQ come from the germline V gene. CDR3 DNA sequence: TGTGCCAGCAGCCAGGGGGACGCGGCTGAAGCTTTCTCT. Translating gives CASSQGDAAEAFS.

This clonotype was observed a few times. This may come from a read error, since a much larger clone is one base off. The chain links TRBV20-1 to TRBJ2-7, with 13 bases matching TRBD2. Germline V gives CDR1 DFQATT, CDR2 SNEGSKA (reference sequence). The CDR3 sequence is 13 residues long. Written as DNA, the CDR3 is TGCAGTGCTTGGACTAGCGGGAGACGCGAGCAGCACTTC. Protein: CSAWTSGRREQHF.

This clonotype was seen once. This chain joins TRBV11-2 and TRBJ2-4, with D perhaps being TRBD1 or TRBD2 (6 bases each). This CDR3 is 15 amino acids long. Trimming left V 0 bases short and J 9 bases short, with 15 bases between. Per germline, CDR1 SGHAT and CDR2 FQNNGV. The CDR3 loop reads CASSLDHGGAAIQYF. CDR3 bases: TGTGCCAGCAGCTTAGATCACGGGGGCGCAGCCATTCAGTACTTC.

The chain recombines TRBV10-3 with TRBJ2-1; a possible D gene is TRBD2 (6 bases). This CDR3 is 13 amino acids long. Germline values: CDR1 ENHRY, CDR2 SYGVKD. V was trimmed by 2 bases and J by 16 bases, leaving 18 bases between them. CDR3 amino acids: CAISEGGLNDHFF. CDR3 DNA sequence: TGTGCCATCAGTGAGGGAGGGCTGAATGATCATTTCTTC.

Turning to this clonotype: A clone one base away is much larger, so this may be a read error. The conserved closing phenylalanine or tryptophan is absent in this CDR3, likely reflecting a read error. This sequence joins TRBV5-8 and TRBJ2-1; D gene uncertain. Trimming took 2 bases from V and 6 from J, leaving 0 bases between them. This CDR3 spans 10 amino acids. Germline loops: CDR1 SGHTS, CDR2 YDEGEE. The CDR3 nucleotides are TGTGCCAGCAGCTTCAATGAGCAGTTCTCC. Its translation: CASSFNEQFS.

Many counts were recorded for this clonotype. The chain uses TRBV28 and TRBJ2-5; D unclear. CDR3 length: 13 amino acids. Germline V gene data show CDR1 as MDHEN and CDR2 as SYDVKM. With 3 bases removed from V and 2 bases from J, the gap between germline ends came to 7 bases. The chain's CDR3 is CASSLSYQETQYF. The CDR3 region has the DNA TGTGCCAGCAGTTTGTCTTATCAAGAGACCCAGTACTTC.

Details on this clonotype: At one end the junction does not follow the germline gene, possibly because of a read error. The chain uses TRBV11-1 and TRBJ2-1; 13 nucleotides agree with TRBD2. The CDR3 is 18 amino acids. The germline gives CDR1 SGHAT, CDR2 FQDESV (reference sequence). CDR3 protein: CASSSESRTSGSVNEQCF. The CDR3 region has the DNA TGTGCCAGTAGCTCAGAATCGAGGACTAGCGGGAGTGTTAATGAGCAGTGCTTC.

This clonotype was counted a single time. This clone may be a read error of a much larger clone one base away. The chain carries TRBV7-9 and TRBJ2-5; 8 bases agree with TRBD2. CDR1 and CDR2 from the germline V gene are SEHNR and FQNEAQ (reference sequence). This CDR3 is built from 16 residues. The V segment lost 6 bases and the J segment 7 bases; nucleotides outside the gene matches: 16. CDR3 bases: TGTGCCAGCAGTTTATTCTTAGCGGGGTCCCCAGGGACCCAGTACTTC. As protein: CASSLFLAGSPGTQYF.

On this clonotype itself: A much larger clonotype is one base distant, so this may be a read error. This chain joins TRBV5-4 and TRBJ2-3, with D possibly being TRBD1 or TRBD2 (5 bases each). Germline CDR1 and CDR2: SGHNT and YYREEE (reference sequence). There are 16 residues in the CDR3. The CDR3 DNA reads TGTGCCAGCAGCTTGGGGGGAGCGAGAAGCACAGGTACGCAGTATTTT. This codes for CASSLGGARSTGTQYF.

The rearrangement joins TRBV20-1 to TRBJ2-3, with a tentative D call TRBD1 (5 bases). Germline V gene lookup returns CDR1 DFQATT and CDR2 SNEGSKA (reference sequence). V lost 1 base and J lost 5, with 16 bases in between. The length of the CDR3 is 15 residues. In nucleotides, the CDR3 is TGCAGTGCTAGAGTTCGGATAGGGGTGGGAGATACGCAGTATTTT. This translates into CSARVRIGVGDTQYF.

Note on this clonotype: Germline and junction disagree at one end, which may indicate a read error. The chain joins TRBV11-2 to TRBJ2-1; 15 bases fit TRBD2. Germline CDR1 is SGHAT and CDR2 is FQNNGV. This CDR3 comprises 15 residues. This chain's CDR3 is CASSPGLAGGNELFF. CDR3 DNA sequence: TGTGCCAGCAGCCCGGGACTAGCGGGAGGCAATGAGCTGTTCTTC. Drawing the rest from reference TRBV11-2 and TRBJ2-1, the complete variable domain is EAGVAQSPRYKIIEKRQSVAFWCNPISGHATLYWYQQILGQGPKLLIQFQNNGVVDDSQLPKDRFSAERLKGVDSTLKIQPAKLEDSAVYLCASSPGLAGGNELFFGPGTRLTVL.

Turning to this clonotype: A much larger clonotype is one base distant, so this may be a read error. V is TRBV5-1 and J is TRBJ2-1, with 7 bases fitting TRBD2. Germline V gene lookup returns CDR1 SGHRS and CDR2 YFSETQ. The V and J ends lost 4 bases and 0 bases, in that order; junction bases with no gene match: 7. The length of the CDR3 is 16 residues. CDR3 sequence (DNA): TGCGCCAGCAGCCGGGGGGAGACCAGCTCCTACAATGAGCAGTTCTTC. It is translated as CASSRGETSSYNEQFF.

In its sample, this clonotype is medium-sized. V usage is TRBV11-2 and J usage is TRBJ2-5; 9 bases agree with TRBD1. Germline V gene lookup returns CDR1 SGHAT and CDR2 FQNNGV. Unmatched junction bases numbered 7, after V lost 3 bases and J lost 5 bases. There are 15 residues in the CDR3. In DNA form, the CDR3 reads TGTGCCAGCAGCTTTGCGGACAGGGGTTGGGAGACCCAGTACTTC. This translates into CASSFADRGWETQYF.